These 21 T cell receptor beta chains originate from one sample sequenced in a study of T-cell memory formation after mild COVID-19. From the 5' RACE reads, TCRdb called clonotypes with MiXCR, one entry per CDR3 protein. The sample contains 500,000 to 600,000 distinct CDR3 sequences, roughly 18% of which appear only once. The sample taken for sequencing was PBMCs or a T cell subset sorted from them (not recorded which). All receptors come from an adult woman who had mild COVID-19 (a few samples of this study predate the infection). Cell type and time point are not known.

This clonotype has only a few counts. CDR3 protein: CASSNSGTRVSEQFF. The CDR3 nucleotides read TGTGCCAGCAGTAACTCGGGGACCCGAGTCAGTGAGCAGTTCTTC. The chain recombines TRBV12-3 or TRBV12-4 with TRBJ2-1; D possibly uses TRBD1 or TRBD2 (5 bases each). The germline V and J ends were trimmed by 5 bases and 9 bases, with 20 bases remaining between them. The CDR3 has 15 amino acids.

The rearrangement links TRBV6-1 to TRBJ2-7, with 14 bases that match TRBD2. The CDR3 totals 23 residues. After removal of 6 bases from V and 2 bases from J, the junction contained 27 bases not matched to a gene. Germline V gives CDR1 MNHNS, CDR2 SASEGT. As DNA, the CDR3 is TGTGCCAGCAGCACCAACCCGGGACTAGCGGGAGTAGAGTCGTTCGCGGTCCCCTACGAGCAGTACTTC. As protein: CASSTNPGLAGVESFAVPYEQYF.

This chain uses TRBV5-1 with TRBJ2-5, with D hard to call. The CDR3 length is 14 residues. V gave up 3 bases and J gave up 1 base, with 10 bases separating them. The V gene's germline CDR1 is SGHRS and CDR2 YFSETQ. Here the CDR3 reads CASSSHATQETQYF. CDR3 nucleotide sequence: TGCGCCAGCAGCTCGCACGCCACCCAAGAGACCCAGTACTTC. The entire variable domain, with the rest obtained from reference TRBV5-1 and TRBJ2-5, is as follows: KAGVTQTPRYLIKTRGQQVTLSCSPISGHRSVSWYQQTPGQGLQFLFEYFSETQRNKGNFPGRFSGRQFSNSRSEMNVSTLELGDSALYLCASSSHATQETQYFGPGTRLLVL.

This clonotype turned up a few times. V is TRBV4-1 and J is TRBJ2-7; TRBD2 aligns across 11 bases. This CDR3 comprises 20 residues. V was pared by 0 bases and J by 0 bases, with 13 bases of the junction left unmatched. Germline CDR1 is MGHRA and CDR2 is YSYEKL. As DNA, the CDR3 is TGCGCCAGCAGCCAAGAGGGGGTACTAGCGGGGGCCCTGAGCTCCTACGAGCAGTACTTC. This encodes CASSQEGVLAGALSSYEQYF.

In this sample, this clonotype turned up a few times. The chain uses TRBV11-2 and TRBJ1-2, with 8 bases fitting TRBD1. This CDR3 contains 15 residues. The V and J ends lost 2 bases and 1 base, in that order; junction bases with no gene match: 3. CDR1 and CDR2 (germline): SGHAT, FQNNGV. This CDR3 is CASSLFGQGNYGYTF. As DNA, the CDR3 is TGTGCCAGCAGCTTATTTGGACAGGGTAACTATGGCTACACCTTC.

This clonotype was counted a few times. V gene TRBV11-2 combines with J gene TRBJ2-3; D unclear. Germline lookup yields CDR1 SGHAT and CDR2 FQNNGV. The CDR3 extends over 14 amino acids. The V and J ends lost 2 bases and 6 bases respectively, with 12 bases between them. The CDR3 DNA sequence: TGTGCCAGCAGCTTACTTCCCGGCCGGGATACGCAGTATTTT. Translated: CASSLLPGRDTQYF.

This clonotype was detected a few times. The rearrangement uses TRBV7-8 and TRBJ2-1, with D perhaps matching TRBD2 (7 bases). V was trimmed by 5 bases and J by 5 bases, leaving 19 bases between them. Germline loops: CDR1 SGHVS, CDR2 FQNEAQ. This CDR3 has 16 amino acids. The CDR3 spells CASSTRSRGADNEQFF. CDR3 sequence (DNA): TGTGCCAGCAGCACCAGATCCCGGGGGGCCGACAATGAGCAGTTCTTC.

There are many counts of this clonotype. DNA of the CDR3: TGTGCCAGCACGGGGGGCGGCACAGATACGCAGTATTTT. Translated, it gives CASTGGGTDTQYF. The rearrangement joins TRBV3-1 to TRBJ2-3; a possible D gene is TRBD2 (7 bases). This CDR3 is built from 13 residues. CDR1 is LGHDT and CDR2 is YNNKEL in the germline V gene (reference sequence). V was cut by 7 bases and J by 1 base, with 9 bases left in between.

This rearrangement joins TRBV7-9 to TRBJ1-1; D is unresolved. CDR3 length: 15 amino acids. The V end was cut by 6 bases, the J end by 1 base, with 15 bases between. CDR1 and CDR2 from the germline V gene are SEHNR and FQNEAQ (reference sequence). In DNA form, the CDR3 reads TGTGCCAGCAGTTACCGCGCGGAGGCGAACACTGAAGCTTTCTTT. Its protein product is CASSYRAEANTEAFF.

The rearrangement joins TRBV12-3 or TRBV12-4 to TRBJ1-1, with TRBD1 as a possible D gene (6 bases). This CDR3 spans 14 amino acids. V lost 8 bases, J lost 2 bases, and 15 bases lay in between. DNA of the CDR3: TGTGCCAGCGGGTGGACAGTGCAAAACACTGAAGCTTTCTTT. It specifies CASGWTVQNTEAFF.

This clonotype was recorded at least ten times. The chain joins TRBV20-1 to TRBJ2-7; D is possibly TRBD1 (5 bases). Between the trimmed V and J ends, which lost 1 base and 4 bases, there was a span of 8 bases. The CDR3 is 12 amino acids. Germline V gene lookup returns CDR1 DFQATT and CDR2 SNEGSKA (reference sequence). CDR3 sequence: CSARVTDYEQYF. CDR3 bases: TGCAGTGCTAGAGTGACAGATTACGAGCAGTACTTC.

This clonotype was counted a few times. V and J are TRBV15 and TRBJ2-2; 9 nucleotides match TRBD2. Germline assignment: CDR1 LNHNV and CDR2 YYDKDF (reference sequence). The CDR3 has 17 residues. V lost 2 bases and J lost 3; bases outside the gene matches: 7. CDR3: CATSRIASGEDTGELFF. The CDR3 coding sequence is TGTGCCACCAGCAGAATTGCTAGCGGGGAGGACACCGGGGAGCTGTTTTTT.

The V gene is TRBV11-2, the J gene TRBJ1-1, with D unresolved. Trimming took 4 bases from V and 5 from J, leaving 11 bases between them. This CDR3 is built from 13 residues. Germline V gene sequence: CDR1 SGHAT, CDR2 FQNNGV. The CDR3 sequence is CASSYGRYTEAFF. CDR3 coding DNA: TGTGCCAGCAGCTACGGACGATATACTGAAGCTTTCTTT.

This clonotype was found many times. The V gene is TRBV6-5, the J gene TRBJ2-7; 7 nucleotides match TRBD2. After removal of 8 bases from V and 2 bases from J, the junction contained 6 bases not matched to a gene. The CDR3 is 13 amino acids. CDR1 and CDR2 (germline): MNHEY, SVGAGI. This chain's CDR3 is CASQLGRPYEQYF. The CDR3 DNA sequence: TGTGCCAGCCAGCTCGGGAGGCCCTACGAGCAGTACTTC.

The DNA of the CDR3 is TGTGCCAGCAGAGACTGGACTAGCGGCACAGATACGCAGTATTTT. It translates to CASRDWTSGTDTQYF. This rearrangement joins TRBV12-3 or TRBV12-4 to TRBJ2-3; 9 nucleotides align to TRBD2. This CDR3 is 15 amino acids long. V trimming: 6 bases; J trimming: 1 base; junction bases outside the gene matches: 5.

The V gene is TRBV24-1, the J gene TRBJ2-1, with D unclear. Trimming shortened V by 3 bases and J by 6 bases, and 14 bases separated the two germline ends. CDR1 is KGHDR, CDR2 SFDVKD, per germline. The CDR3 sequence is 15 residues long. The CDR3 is CATSDRSPLGNEQFF. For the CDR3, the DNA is TGTGCCACCAGTGATCGGAGTCCCCTAGGCAATGAGCAGTTCTTC.

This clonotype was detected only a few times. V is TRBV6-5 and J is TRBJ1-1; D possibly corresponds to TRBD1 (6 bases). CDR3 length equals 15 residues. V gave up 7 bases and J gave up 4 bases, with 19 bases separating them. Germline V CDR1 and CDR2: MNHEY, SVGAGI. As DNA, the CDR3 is TGTGCCAGCATGTTCACAGGGTGGCAGAGCACTGAAGCTTTCTTT. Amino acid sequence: CASMFTGWQSTEAFF.

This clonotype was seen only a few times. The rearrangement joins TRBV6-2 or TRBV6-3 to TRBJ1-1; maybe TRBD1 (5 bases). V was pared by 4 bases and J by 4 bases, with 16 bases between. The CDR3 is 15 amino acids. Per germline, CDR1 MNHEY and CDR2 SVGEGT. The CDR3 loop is CASSWAYVGRTEAFF. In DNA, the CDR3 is TGTGCCAGCAGTTGGGCTTACGTGGGGCGCACTGAAGCTTTCTTT.

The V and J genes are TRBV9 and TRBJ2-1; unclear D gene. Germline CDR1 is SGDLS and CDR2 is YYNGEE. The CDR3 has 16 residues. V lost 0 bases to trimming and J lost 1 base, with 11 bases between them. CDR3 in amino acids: CASSVVPRVSYNEQFF. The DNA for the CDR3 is TGTGCCAGCAGCGTAGTGCCCAGAGTATCCTACAATGAGCAGTTCTTC.

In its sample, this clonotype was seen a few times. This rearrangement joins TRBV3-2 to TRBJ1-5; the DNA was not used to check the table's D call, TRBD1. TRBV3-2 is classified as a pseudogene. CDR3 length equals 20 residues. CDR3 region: CASSPPKKDKLLHSNQPQHF. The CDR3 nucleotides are TGTGCCAGCAGCCCACCCAAGAAGGACAAACTACTTCATAGCAATCAGCCCCAGCATTTT.

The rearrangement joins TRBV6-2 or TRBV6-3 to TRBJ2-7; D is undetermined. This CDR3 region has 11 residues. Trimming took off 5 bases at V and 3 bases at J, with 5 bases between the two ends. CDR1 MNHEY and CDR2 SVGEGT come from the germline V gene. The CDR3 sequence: CASSNNYEQYF. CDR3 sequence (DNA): TGTGCCAGCAGTAACAACTACGAGCAGTACTTC.